Described below is a single T cell receptor beta chain sequence and its context. Its antigen is unidentified. The sample comes from a study of PD-1 blockade in classical Hodgkin lymphoma. Study-wide findings and caveats: Reports indicated that newly diagnosed patients had lower baseline TCR diversity than healthy donors did.

Time point denoted: cycle 4 day 1 (C4D1), after less than seven weeks of nivolumab. Relapses following autologous stem cell transplantation were seen in all patients, with brentuximab vedotin exposure varying. Complete response, partial response or progressive disease were the best responses. Using immunoSEQ multiplex PCR, the repertoire was profiled, and TCRdb retains in-frame clones only, with some absent. Counted here are over 50,000 clones, about 85% occurring once; the ten biggest clones make up over 7.5%. Sequenced here: peripheral blood mononuclear cells (PBMCs), sampled before the fourth cycle of nivolumab. This clonotype originated in a human donor with classical Hodgkin lymphoma.

The CDR3 reads CASSFTGTGNEQYF. The CDR3 nucleotides read TGCGCCAGCAGCTTCACCGGGACAGGGAACGAGCAGTACTTC. The chain recombines TRBV5-1 with TRBJ2-7; 9 bases match TRBD1. The germline V gene encodes CDR1 SGHRS and CDR2 YFSETQ. The CDR3 spans 14 residues. The J segment lost 5 bases and the V segment lost 2 bases, leaving 5 bases of the junction unmatched.